The TCR beta chain under discussion was sequenced for a study of OX40 agonist ivuxolimab in advanced cancers. Study-wide context: Ivuxolimab, which targeted the costimulatory receptor OX40 (CD134), was an agonistic, fully human IgG2 monoclonal antibody. Intravenous ivuxolimab was administered to patients every 2 weeks at six dose levels: 0.01, 0.1, 0.3, 1.5, 3 and 10 mg/kg. Of the approximately 54 patients in dose escalation, about 20 had hepatocellular carcinoma, roughly 15 had melanoma, 9 had renal cell carcinoma and 9 had head and neck cancer. The dose-escalation cohort was about 83% male with a mean age of approximately 59 years, ranging from about 23 to 85. Patients were allowed to have had prior anti-PD-1, anti-PD-L1 or anti-CTLA-4 therapy, and around two fifths of the dose-escalation patients had been treated with checkpoint inhibitors. Partial responses occurred in three dose-escalation patients: two with cutaneous melanoma and one with hepatocellular carcinoma. Peripheral TCRbeta sequencing aimed to test whether ivuxolimab altered TCR sequence diversity and caused clonal T-cell expansion. The monotherapy dose-escalation portion (N ≈ 50 patients) of the phase I ivuxolimab trial is reported in the paper.

The trial excluded patients who had a history of autoimmune disease or were on systemic immunosuppression. In every dose cohort, peripheral blood was drawn for TCR sequencing at baseline, cycle 4 day 1, and cycle 7 day 1. The samples were drawn from a first-in-human, open-label, multicenter phase I dose-escalation trial of ivuxolimab. The trial enrolled adults with locally advanced or metastatic head and neck squamous cell, hepatocellular, melanoma or renal cell carcinoma. Before TCR sequencing, CD4+ T cells and CD8+ T cells from peripheral blood were sorted into separate populations. For sequencing of the TCRbeta CDR3 region, genomic DNA was extracted from the sorted cells. TCRbeta CDR3 regions were sequenced using the immunoSEQ Assay. This is the immuneACCESS table as TCRdb keeps it, with only in-frame sequences that have V and J called. A part of the clones is gone; compared with another copy, unresolved V genes explain less than half, and the rest is unexplained. This sample has about 75,000 clones in its table, and approximately 90% of those were observed once. Roughly 8.6% of the sample rests with the top ten.

In the case of this clone: The antigen it recognizes is unknown. The input lacks base qualities; no much larger clone sits a single base away.

Here is what the overall study found, with its caveats: At doses from 0.1 to 3.0 mg/kg, clonal expansion was seen in both CD4+ and CD8+ blood T cells between baseline and week 6. Low levels of normalized T-cell clonal expansion were also shown by some nonresponding patients. Partial responders in the 0.1-3.0 mg/kg groups had among the lowest normalized peripheral clonal expansion, especially among CD8+ T cells. Antigen specificity was not determined for the clonally expanded peripheral T cells. After ivuxolimab, CD8+ T cells had more expanded clones than CD4+ T cells on average.

The germline ends are 15 bases apart after V is trimmed by 0 bases and J by 9 bases. CDR1 and CDR2 are read off the germline V gene as SGHRS and YFSETQ. Counted from cysteine to phenylalanine, this CDR3 has 14 amino acids. Only the CDR3 DNA is retained, 42 bases long and in frame from the first base. The sequencing here drew on CD4+ or CD8+ T cells sorted from blood, taken in a trial of the OX40 agonist ivuxolimab. In this chain, TRBV5-1 is recombined with TRBJ2-5; the D gene is not confidently resolved. The clonotype comes from an adult with an advanced solid tumor such as melanoma, head and neck, liver or kidney cancer. The DNA reads TGCGCCAGCAGCTTGGCGGACGGCCGTGAGGCCCAGTACTTC. This is translated as CASSLADGREAQYF.